Each of the 32 T cell receptor beta chains below was sequenced from the same sample in a study of blood T cell repertoires in COVID-19 (dated by TCRdb to about 2020). The library was generated by the immunoSEQ multiplex PCR assay. TCRdb provides this immuneACCESS table in a form limited to in-frame rearrangements. Some clones are lacking; in checked studies, under half of them reflect an unresolved V gene, and why the rest are absent is not known. For this sample the table gives approximately 300,000 clones, of which 70% to 90% were detected only once. The ten largest clones take up less than 11% of the sample. Sequencing was carried out using PBMCs or T cells enriched from blood (not recorded which). Source of these receptors: a woman aged 18-29 years who had recovered from COVID-19.

V gene TRBV3-1 (or the pseudogene TRBV3-2) combines with J gene TRBJ2-5, with 7 bases lining up with TRBD1. The germline CDR1 and CDR2 sequences are LGHDT and YNNKEL (reference sequence). Trimming cost V 6 bases and J 0 bases; bases outside gene matches: 10. The CDR3 length is 16 residues. In DNA form, the CDR3 reads TGTGCCAGCAGTCCGAGGACAGGATCGTACCAAGAGACCCAGTACTTC. It is translated as CASSPRTGSYQETQYF.

This clone was observed a single time. The chain joins TRBV11-2 to TRBJ2-7, with D possibly matching TRBD1 (6 bases). CDR1 is SGHAT and CDR2 is FQNNGV in the germline V gene. V lost 1 base, J lost 2 bases, and 9 bases lay in between. The CDR3 is made up of 14 amino acids. The chain's CDR3 is CASSLVGATYEQYF. For the CDR3, the DNA is TGTGCCAGCAGCTTAGTGGGGGCTACCTACGAGCAGTACTTC.

A single count supports this clone. This sequence joins TRBV27 and TRBJ1-2; 7 nucleotides agree with TRBD1. Losses at the gene ends were 5 bases for V and 2 bases for J; bases not matched to a gene: 8. Germline V gives CDR1 MNHEY, CDR2 SMNVEV (reference sequence). The CDR3 is 15 residues long. CDR3 sequence (DNA): TGTGCCAGCAGTCTCGGCCGGGGACAGAACTATGGCTACACCTTC. It codes for CASSLGRGQNYGYTF.

The rearrangement links TRBV6-5 to TRBJ1-5, with 7 bases fitting TRBD1. The CDR3 spans 15 residues. The ends lost 6 bases at V and 3 bases at J; junction bases unmatched: 8. The germline CDR1 and CDR2 sequences are MNHEY and SVGAGI. CDR3 nucleotides: TGTGCCAGCAGGAGTCCGGGACAGTACAATCAGCCCCAGCATTTT. Protein product: CASRSPGQYNQPQHF.

The rearrangement uses TRBV5-1 and TRBJ1-5, with D maybe TRBD1 (5 bases). The CDR3 has 16 residues. Germline loops: CDR1 SGHRS, CDR2 YFSETQ. V lost 0 bases and J 3 bases, leaving 13 bases between the germline ends. CDR3 loop: CASSLGDQGINQPQHF. DNA for the CDR3: TGCGCCAGCAGCTTGGGGGATCAGGGAATCAATCAGCCCCAGCATTTT.

The V call is TRBV7-9, the J call TRBJ2-7; 10 bases align to TRBD2. The CDR3 runs to 18 residues. CDR1 SEHNR and CDR2 FQNEAQ come from the germline V gene (reference sequence). The trim removed 1 base at V and 2 bases at J, leaving 11 bases unmatched. The CDR3 is CASSLGIAGGPTPYEQYF. CDR3 DNA sequence: TGTGCCAGCAGCTTAGGCATAGCGGGAGGCCCAACTCCCTACGAGCAGTACTTC.

The chain is built from TRBV13 and TRBJ2-1; 16 positions match TRBD2. Losses at the gene ends were 5 bases for V and 9 bases for J; bases not matched to a gene: 10. CDR1 is PRHDT, CDR2 FYEKMQ, per germline (reference sequence). The CDR3 loop spans 17 amino acids. The CDR3 DNA follows: TGTGCCAGCAGCACGGGACTAGCGGGAGGGCCCGCCGCTGAGCAGTTCTTC. Translating it yields CASSTGLAGGPAAEQFF.

The chain joins TRBV3-1 (or the pseudogene TRBV3-2) to TRBJ1-2; 7 nucleotides align to TRBD1. The junction had 8 bases not matched to a gene; V was cut back by 4 bases and J by 3 bases. The CDR3 is made up of 15 amino acids. Germline CDR1 and CDR2: LGHDT and YNNKEL (reference sequence). The CDR3 nucleotides are TGTGCCAGCAGCCGACAGCGGACAGGCGACTATGGCTACACCTTC. This gives the protein CASSRQRTGDYGYTF.

The rearrangement joins TRBV19 to TRBJ2-5; perhaps TRBD1 as D (5 bases). CDR1 and CDR2 (germline): LNHDA, SQIVND (reference sequence). The CDR3 totals 14 residues. Trimming pared 4 bases from V and 0 bases from J, leaving 9 bases between. CDR3 coding DNA: TGTGCCAGTAGTAGGTCAGGGAACCAAGAGACCCAGTACTTC. Amino acids: CASSRSGNQETQYF. Supplemented by reference TRBV19 and TRBJ2-5, the full variable domain reads DGGITQSPKYLFRKEGQNVTLSCEQNLNHDAMYWYRQDPGQGLRLIYYSQIVNDFQKGDIAEGYSVSREKKESFPLTVTSAQKNPTAFYLCASSRSGNQETQYFGPGTRLLVL.

This clone was detected only a few times. V is TRBV4-2 and J is TRBJ1-4; 10 bases fit TRBD1. This CDR3 contains 16 residues. CDR1 LGHNA and CDR2 YNFKEQ come from the germline V gene. V gave up 4 bases and J gave up 6 bases; unmatched junction bases: 8. In DNA, the CDR3 is TGTGCCAGCAGCCGATCGACCGGGACAGGGGATGAAAAACTGTTTTTT. Encoded protein: CASSRSTGTGDEKLFF.

The chain employs TRBV2 and TRBJ1-1; maybe TRBD1 (5 bases). V lost 8 bases and J 4 bases, leaving 17 bases between the germline ends. CDR3 size: 14 residues. CDR1 is SNHLY and CDR2 is FYNNEI in the germline V gene. The CDR3 nucleotides read TGTGCCAGCGCTTTAGGGGATTGGAGCACTGAAGCTTTCTTT. Translated: CASALGDWSTEAFF.

This clone was seen only once. V is TRBV5-1 and J is TRBJ1-1; D possibly corresponds to TRBD1 (5 bases). Germline assignment: CDR1 SGHRS and CDR2 YFSETQ. The CDR3 has 14 amino acids. V shed 4 bases and J shed 3 bases, with 13 bases lying between them. CDR3 nucleotides: TGCGCCAGCAGCGCCGGGGGGATGGACACTGAAGCTTTCTTT. Amino acid sequence: CASSAGGMDTEAFF.

The V and J genes are TRBV18 and TRBJ2-3; 12 positions agree with TRBD2. From germline, CDR1 is KGHSH and CDR2 LQKENI. This CDR3 has 17 residues. J gave up 6 bases and V 0 bases, and 7 bases lay outside the gene matches. This CDR3 is CASSPPKTSGSSDTQYF. The CDR3, as DNA: TGTGCCAGCTCACCACCGAAGACTAGCGGGAGTTCCGATACGCAGTATTTT.

The chain carries TRBV5-1 and TRBJ2-3, with no clear D. The germline V and J ends were trimmed by 0 bases and 2 bases, with 7 bases remaining between them. The CDR3 extends over 14 amino acids. Germline-derived CDR1 and CDR2 are SGHRS and YFSETQ. As DNA, the CDR3 is TGCGCCAGCAGCTTGGACTCCCACACAGATACGCAGTATTTT. This sequence encodes CASSLDSHTDTQYF.

V usage is TRBV3-1 (or the pseudogene TRBV3-2) and J usage is TRBJ1-2, with 9 nucleotides matching TRBD1. CDR3 length: 16 residues. Germline values: CDR1 LGHDT, CDR2 YNNKEL (reference sequence). The junction had 6 bases not matched to a gene; V was cut back by 0 bases and J by 4 bases. The CDR3 sequence: CASSQDEGTGSYGYTF. CDR3 nucleotides: TGTGCCAGCAGCCAAGATGAAGGGACAGGGAGCTATGGCTACACCTTC.

The rearrangement links TRBV6-5 to TRBJ1-5, with D tentatively TRBD1 (6 bases). The CDR3 is 15 amino acids. The germline V gene has CDR1 MNHEY and CDR2 SVGAGI. The V end was cut by 4 bases, the J end by 6 bases, with 16 bases between. CDR3 sequence: CASSSYRELGQPQHF. The CDR3 DNA reads as TGTGCCAGCAGTTCATACAGGGAACTTGGTCAGCCCCAGCATTTT.

This chain uses TRBV30 with TRBJ1-6; 8 bases match TRBD1. Looked up from germline, CDR1 is GTSNPN and CDR2 is SVGIG (reference sequence). This CDR3 is 13 amino acids long. The ends lost 0 bases at V and 8 bases at J; junction bases unmatched: 0. CDR3 DNA: TGTGCCTGGAGTGTACAGGGGGATTCACCCCTCCACTTT. It yields the protein CAWSVQGDSPLHF.

This chain links TRBV9 with TRBJ2-1, with D maybe TRBD1 (5 bases). Germline CDR1 reads SGDLS; CDR2 reads YYNGEE. V gave up 1 base and J gave up 10 bases, with 9 bases separating them. The CDR3 spans 12 residues. CDR3 coding DNA: TGTGCCAGCAGCGTAACGACAGACGAGCAGTTCTTC. Its translation: CASSVTTDEQFF. The variable domain in full, with the rest retrieved from reference TRBV9 and TRBJ2-1, is DSGVTQTPKHLITATGQRVTLRCSPRSGDLSVYWYQQSLDQGLQFLIQYYNGEERAKGNILERFSAQQFPDLHSELNLSSLELGDSALYFCASSVTTDEQFFGPGTRLTVL.

This sequence joins TRBV9 and TRBJ2-7, with a weak D call TRBD1 (5 bases). V was cut by 2 bases and J by 2 bases, with 8 bases left in between. Germline CDR1 is SGDLS and CDR2 is YYNGEE. The CDR3 consists of 13 residues. CDR3 sequence reads: CASSVGLTYEQYF. The CDR3 nucleotides read TGTGCCAGCAGCGTGGGGCTGACCTACGAGCAGTACTTC.

The chain carries TRBV28 and TRBJ2-7; perhaps TRBD1 as D (6 bases). The CDR3 length is 16 residues. CDR1 is MDHEN, CDR2 SYDVKM, per germline. Trimming shortened V by 3 bases and J by 7 bases, and 22 bases separated the two germline ends. The CDR3 sequence: CASSFVSGRGLREQYF. The CDR3 nucleotides are TGTGCCAGCAGTTTTGTGAGTGGCAGGGGCTTGAGGGAGCAGTACTTC.

This clone has a handful of counts. The chain links TRBV11-2 to TRBJ1-2, with D uncertain. Trimming shortened V by 4 bases and J by 2 bases, and 11 bases separated the two germline ends. This CDR3 comprises 14 residues. The V gene's germline CDR1 is SGHAT and CDR2 FQNNGV. CDR3 coding DNA: TGTGCCAGCAGCTCCGAACAGTGGAACTATGGCTACACCTTC. Protein: CASSSEQWNYGYTF.

This clone was counted a few times. The gene calls are TRBV7-9 and TRBJ1-2; D is unclear. Germline CDR1 is SEHNR and CDR2 is FQNEAQ (reference sequence). V gave up 5 bases and J gave up 8 bases, with 12 bases separating them. This CDR3 has 12 amino acids. The CDR3 is CASSGLEEGYTF. The CDR3, as DNA: TGTGCCAGCAGCGGACTGGAGGAAGGCTACACCTTC.

This clone was detected once. The J gene is TRBJ2-1, the V gene TRBV10-1, with 8 bases identical to TRBD1. Germline CDR1 reads WNHNN; CDR2 reads SYGVQD (reference sequence). The CDR3 length is 16 residues. The V and J ends lost 10 bases and 4 bases, in that order; junction bases with no gene match: 15. The CDR3 coding sequence is TGCGCCATCCAGACCGCCGGGACAGGTTTGTACAATGAGCAGTTCTTC. Translated: CAIQTAGTGLYNEQFF.

The CDR3 DNA follows: TGTGCCAGCAGTTTTGTGGGAGGGGGGACTGAAGCTTTCTTT. This codes for CASSFVGGGTEAFF. The genes are TRBV27 and TRBJ1-1, with D possibly being TRBD1 (6 bases). CDR1 MNHEY and CDR2 SMNVEV come from the germline V gene (reference sequence). This CDR3 contains 14 residues. Trimming took off 3 bases at V and 5 bases at J, with 13 bases between the two ends.

In this sample, this clone turned up once. The CDR3 here is CASSRLNRAHSNQPQHF. In nucleotides, the CDR3 is TGTGCCAGCAGCCGCCTAAACAGAGCCCATAGCAATCAGCCCCAGCATTTT. The chain is built from TRBV7-9 and TRBJ1-5; D gene ambiguous. CDR3 length equals 17 residues. From germline, CDR1 is SEHNR and CDR2 FQNEAQ (reference sequence). Trimming took 5 bases from V and 0 from J, leaving 17 bases between them.

This rearrangement joins TRBV6-5 to TRBJ1-3, with 10 bases lining up with TRBD1. The CDR3 totals 14 residues. Germline-derived CDR1 and CDR2 are MNHEY and SVGAGI. The junction had 5 bases not matched to a gene; V was cut back by 6 bases and J by 6 bases. The CDR3 region has the DNA TGTGCCAGCAGGGGGGGACAGGGGCTAAACACCATATATTTT. Protein product: CASRGGQGLNTIYF.

In DNA form, the CDR3 reads TGTGCCAGCTCACCCCCCGCGGGCGGTGGCTCCTACGAGCAGTACTTC. Translating it yields CASSPPAGGGSYEQYF. V usage is TRBV18 and J usage is TRBJ2-7; possibly TRBD2 for D (5 bases). The germline V gene has CDR1 KGHSH and CDR2 LQKENI. CDR3 length equals 16 residues. V gave up 3 bases and J gave up 0 bases, with 15 bases separating them.

The chain uses TRBV4-1 and TRBJ1-1; D perhaps matches TRBD1 (5 bases). Germline loops: CDR1 MGHRA, CDR2 YSYEKL. The CDR3 is made up of 16 amino acids. V was clipped by 1 base and J by 1 base, with 13 bases between them. CDR3 sequence: CASSQVPGLRNTEAFF. As DNA, the CDR3 is TGCGCCAGCAGCCAAGTCCCGGGACTCAGGAACACTGAAGCTTTCTTT.

The chain employs TRBV3-1 (or the pseudogene TRBV3-2) and TRBJ2-7; D call uncertain. Between the trimmed V and J ends, which lost 0 bases and 2 bases, there was a span of 5 bases. Germline V gene sequence: CDR1 LGHDT, CDR2 YNNKEL (reference sequence). The CDR3 is 13 residues long. CDR3 sequence: CASSQDWPYEQYF. The CDR3 DNA follows: TGTGCCAGCAGCCAAGATTGGCCCTACGAGCAGTACTTC.

The rearrangement uses TRBV30 and TRBJ1-1, with TRBD1 identical over 8 bases. CDR1 and CDR2 (germline): GTSNPN, SVGIG (reference sequence). After removal of 2 bases from V and 10 bases from J, the junction contained 6 bases not matched to a gene. The CDR3 totals 12 residues. CDR3 region: CAWSRQGHRAFF. The CDR3 nucleotides read TGTGCCTGGAGTCGACAGGGGCATCGAGCTTTCTTT. The whole variable domain, remainder taken from reference TRBV30 and TRBJ1-1, is SQTIHQWPATLVQPVGSPLSLECTVEGTSNPNLYWYRQAAGRGLQLLFYSVGIGQISSEVPQNLSASRPQDRQFILSSKKLLLSDSGFYLCAWSRQGHRAFFGQGTRLTVV.

This clone was observed many times. V gene TRBV11-2 combines with J gene TRBJ2-1, with D tentatively TRBD1 (6 bases). The ends were cut back, 4 bases at V and 4 bases at J, with 17 bases in the middle. This CDR3 is 16 amino acids long. The germline V gene encodes CDR1 SGHAT and CDR2 FQNNGV. The CDR3 DNA reads as TGTGCCAGCAGCTACCATACTCAGGGGAGTTACAATGAGCAGTTCTTC. Translation gives CASSYHTQGSYNEQFF. Together with reference TRBV11-2 and TRBJ2-1, the CDR3 gives the full variable domain: EAGVAQSPRYKIIEKRQSVAFWCNPISGHATLYWYQQILGQGPKLLIQFQNNGVVDDSQLPKDRFSAERLKGVDSTLKIQPAKLEDSAVYLCASSYHTQGSYNEQFFGPGTRLTVL.

The chain couples TRBV5-6 to TRBJ1-1; D is possibly TRBD1 (5 bases). This CDR3 spans 14 amino acids. V was pared by 4 bases and J by 1 base, with 11 bases between. From germline, CDR1 is SGHDT and CDR2 YYEEEE. CDR3 region: CASSLYRSNTEAFF. DNA for the CDR3: TGTGCCAGCAGCCTTTACAGGTCGAACACTGAAGCTTTCTTT.